This TCR beta chain was sequenced for a study of cytomegalovirus exposure and HLA in healthy donors. Study-level findings and limits: Researchers reported that three CMV-associated chains were confirmed in vitro as CMV antigen-specific.

About this clone itself: Its antigen is undetermined.

Sequencing used immunoSEQ multiplex PCR; TCRdb keeps in-frame clones, though not all of them. The data contain over 45,000 clones, over 85% of them singletons. V was pared by 4 bases and J by 5 bases, with 11 bases of the junction left unmatched. The germline V gene encodes CDR1 SGHNT and CDR2 YENEEA. This CDR3 has 16 residues. J is TRBJ2-3 and V is TRBV11-3; 8 bases agree with TRBD2. The sequence came from a man between 18 and 29 years old in good health and CMV-seronegative. The sample taken for sequencing was PBMCs. The CDR3: CASSWNGRAEGDTQYF. The CDR3 nucleotides read TGTGCCAGCAGCTGGAACGGGAGGGCAGAGGGAGATACGCAGTATTTT.